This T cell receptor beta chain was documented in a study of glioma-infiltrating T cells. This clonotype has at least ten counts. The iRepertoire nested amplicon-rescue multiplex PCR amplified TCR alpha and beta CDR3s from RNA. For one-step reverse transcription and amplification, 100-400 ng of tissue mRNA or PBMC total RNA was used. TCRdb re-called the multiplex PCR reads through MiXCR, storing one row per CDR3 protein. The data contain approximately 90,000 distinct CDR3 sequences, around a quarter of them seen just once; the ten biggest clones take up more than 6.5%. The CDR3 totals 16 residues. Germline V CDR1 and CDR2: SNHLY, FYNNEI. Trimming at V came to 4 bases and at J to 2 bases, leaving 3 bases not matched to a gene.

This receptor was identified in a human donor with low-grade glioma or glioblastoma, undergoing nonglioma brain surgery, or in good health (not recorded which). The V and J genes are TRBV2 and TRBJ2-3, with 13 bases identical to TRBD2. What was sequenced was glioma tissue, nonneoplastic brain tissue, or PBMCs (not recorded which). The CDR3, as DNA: TGTGCCAGCAGTGGGGGACTAGCGGGGATCACAGATACGCAGTATTTT. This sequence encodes CASSGGLAGITDTQYF.